These T cell receptor beta chains were read from a single sample in a study of OX40 agonist ivuxolimab in advanced cancers. TCRdb's copy holds only in-frame clones and misses some; the assay was immunoSEQ multiplex PCR. The sample has about 64,000 clones, roughly 90% seen once. Material: CD4+ or CD8+ T cells sorted from blood, obtained in a trial of the OX40 agonist ivuxolimab. These TCRs come from an adult with an advanced solid tumor such as melanoma, head and neck, liver or kidney cancer. The CDR3 runs from the conserved cysteine through the conserved F or W. D genes are given only for firm matches. Rows give clone size only sometimes, using once, few, many, or a class for an expanded clone.

TRBD1	TRBV18	TRBJ2-1	few	TGTGCCAGCTCACAGGGGACAGGGATATACAATGAGCAGTTCTTC	CASSQGTGIYNEQFF
TRBD2	TRBV10-3	TRBJ2-5	NA	TGTGCCATCAGTGAAAGGACTACCGGGGGGGAGACCCAGTACTTC	CAISERTTGGETQYF
NA	TRBV9	TRBJ2-6	NA	TGTGCCAGCAGCGCAAGGGGGGAGGGCCTCTCTGGGGCCAACGTCCTGACTTTC	CASSARGEGLSGANVLTF
NA	TRBV30	TRBJ2-3	NA	TGTGCCTGGAGTATTGATACGCAGTATTTT	CAWSIDTQYF
TRBD1	TRBV5-6	TRBJ2-5	NA	TGTGCCAGCAGCCCCGGACAGGGAATCCGGGGCCAGTACTTC	CASSPGQGIRGQYF
NA	TRBV11-2	TRBJ1-5	NA	TGTGCCAGCAGCTTAGGAGTGAGGGACGATCAGCCCCAGCATTTT	CASSLGVRDDQPQHF
NA	TRBV5-1	TRBJ2-7	few	TGCGCCAGCAGCTTGGGGGGGTCTAGGGACATCTCCTACGAGCAGTACTTC	CASSLGGSRDISYEQYF
TRBD1	TRBV7-2	TRBJ1-2	NA	TGTGCCAGCAGCTCAGGACAGGGCCGGGGAGGCTACACCTTC	CASSSGQGRGGYTF
NA	TRBV19	TRBJ2-7	NA	TGTGCCAGTAGCCGCGGTTCGGCGTACGAGCAGTACTTC	CASSRGSAYEQYF
NA	TRBV28	TRBJ1-6	NA	TGTGCCAGCAGTCCCCCCCTCCACTTT	CASSPPLHF
NA	TRBV6-1	TRBJ2-7	once	TGTGCCAGCAGGGAAGCTGGCGACCAATGGCTGTACTTC	CASREAGDQWLYF
NA	TRBV10-3	TRBJ1-2	NA	TGTGCCATCAGTGAGGAAGACGGAAGGCCCTACACCTTC	CAISEEDGRPYTF
NA	TRBV29-1	TRBJ2-7	few	TGCAGCGTTACTCGGGGTTTCTACGAGCAGTACTTC	CSVTRGFYEQYF
TRBD1	TRBV6-5	TRBJ1-1	NA	TGTGCCAGCAGAAGACAGGGAGCGATGAACACTGAAGCTTTCTTT	CASRRQGAMNTEAFF
NA	TRBV7-9	TRBJ2-3	NA	TGTGCCAGCAGCTCCAGGACAGCCACAGATACGCAGTATTTT	CASSSRTATDTQYF
NA	TRBV7-9	TRBJ1-4	NA	TGTGCCAGCAGCTTAGCGGACCTGGGAAACGAAAAACTGTTTTTT	CASSLADLGNEKLFF
TRBD2	TRBV6-1	TRBJ2-1	NA	TGTGCCACGGAAACTAGCGGGAGATCGAATGAGCAGTTCTTC	CATETSGRSNEQFF
NA	TRBV5-1	TRBJ1-3	NA	TGCGCCAGCACCGATGCCGGGACTTTCAGCTCTGGAAACACCATATATTTT	CASTDAGTFSSGNTIYF
TRBD2	TRBV7-3	TRBJ2-2	NA	TGTGCCAGCAGCCAGCTACCGGGACTAGGGACCGGGGAGCTGTTTTTT	CASSQLPGLGTGELFF
NA	TRBV19	TRBJ2-5	NA	TGTGCCAGTAGTATGGTCCTGCGGGAATACGTCCAAGAGACCCAGTACTTC	CASSMVLREYVQETQYF
NA	TRBV12-5	TRBJ1-2	NA	TGTGCTAGTGGTAACCCTTTTTTGGGTAAGGGCTACACCTTC	CASGNPFLGKGYTF
TRBD2	TRBV28	TRBJ2-2	NA	TGTGCCAGCAGTAAGGGGACTAGCGGTAACACCGGGGAGCTGTTTTTT	CASSKGTSGNTGELFF
NA	TRBV7-2	TRBJ1-5	NA	TGTGCCAGCAGCTTAGCGGGTCAGCCCCAGCATTTT	CASSLAGQPQHF
NA	TRBV7-9	TRBJ2-3	NA	TGTGCCAGCAGCTTGAATAGTAGGCCAGATACGCAGTATTTT	CASSLNSRPDTQYF